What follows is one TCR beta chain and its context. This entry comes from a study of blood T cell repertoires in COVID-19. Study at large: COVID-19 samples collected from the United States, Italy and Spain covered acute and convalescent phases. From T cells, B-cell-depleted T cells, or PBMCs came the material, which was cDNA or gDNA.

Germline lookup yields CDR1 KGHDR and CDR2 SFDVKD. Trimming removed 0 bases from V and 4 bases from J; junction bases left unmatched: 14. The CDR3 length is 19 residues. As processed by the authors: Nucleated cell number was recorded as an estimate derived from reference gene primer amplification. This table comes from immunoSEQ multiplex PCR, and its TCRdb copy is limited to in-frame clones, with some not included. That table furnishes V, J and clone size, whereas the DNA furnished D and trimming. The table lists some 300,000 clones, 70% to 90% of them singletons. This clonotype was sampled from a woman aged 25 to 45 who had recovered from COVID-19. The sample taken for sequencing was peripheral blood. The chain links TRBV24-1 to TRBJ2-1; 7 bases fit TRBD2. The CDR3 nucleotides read TGTGCCACCAGTGATTTGCCGCCCCTTGACGGGGGGATATACAATGAGCAGTTCTTC. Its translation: CATSDLPPLDGGIYNEQFF.